Following are 3 T cell receptor beta chains from one sample sequenced in a study of blood T cell repertoires in COVID-19 (dated by TCRdb to between 2020 and 2021). Library construction relied on the immunoSEQ multiplex PCR assay. Entries here come from immuneACCESS through TCRdb and include only in-frame sequences with V and J called. Some clones fail to appear in such tables; in the studies checked, an unresolved V gene covers under half of the shortfall, and the cause of the remainder is unknown. Counted in this sample were 60,000 to 75,000 clones; over 75% of them appeared once. The top ten constitute 6% to 7% of the sample. The specimen sequenced was peripheral blood. These receptors all stem from a man aged 60-69 years with acute or convalescent COVID-19.

CDR3: CASSKVRQLQNEQFF. As DNA, the CDR3 is TGTGCCAGCAGCAAAGTACGACAGCTACAGAATGAGCAGTTCTTC. This chain joins TRBV21-1 and TRBJ2-1; the table's TRBD1 call for D was not verified on the DNA. TRBV21-1 represents a pseudogene. This CDR3 has 15 residues.

The chain couples TRBV30 to TRBJ2-7; 11 bases agree with TRBD1. V was pared by 0 bases and J by 4 bases, with 5 bases of the junction left unmatched. This CDR3 has 15 residues. Germline-derived CDR1 and CDR2 are GTSNPN and SVGIG (reference sequence). CDR3 amino acids: CAWSVVGQGGYEQYF. The CDR3 DNA is TGTGCCTGGAGTGTAGTGGGACAGGGGGGGTACGAGCAGTACTTC.

This clone was seen only a few times. V usage is TRBV19 and J usage is TRBJ1-1; 8 bases match TRBD1. Germline CDR1 reads LNHDA; CDR2 reads SQIVND (reference sequence). Germline trimming cut 4 bases from V and 3 bases from J; bases unmatched to any gene: 10. The CDR3 is 16 amino acids. The CDR3: CASSTNRQGRHTEAFF. The CDR3 nucleotides are TGTGCCAGTAGTACCAATCGACAGGGGCGGCACACTGAAGCTTTCTTT.